This section outlines one T cell receptor (beta chain) sequence together with its context. Its antigen is still unknown. Base quality data are lacking; no much larger clone is found one base away. V is pared back by 1 base and J by 5 bases, with 12 bases lying between the germline termini. CDR1 SGHAT and CDR2 FQNNGV are derived from the germline V gene. CDR3 length: 15 amino acids, cysteine to phenylalanine. The kept DNA is CDR3 alone, 45 bases in frame from the first base. This specimen comes from a study of T cell changes during pregnancy in multiple sclerosis (dated by TCRdb to about 2019). Study-level background: In women with multiple sclerosis, the researchers looked at how the T cell repertoire shifted as pregnancy progressed.

Libraries were prepared through the immunoSEQ multiplex PCR assay. In its TCRdb copy, this immuneACCESS table keeps in-frame sequences only and misses some clones. Where compared with another copy, unresolved V genes explain less than half of these, and the others have no known cause. Counted in this sample were fewer than 70,000 clones; almost 95% of them appeared once. The biggest ten clones account for approximately 2.8% of the sample. The sequence derives from a female donor in good health, enrolled as a control in a pregnancy study. The sequence links TRBV11-2 to TRBJ2-1; no D segment can be confidently identified. The sample was CD8+ T cells from peripheral blood mononuclear cells, taken in the third trimester of pregnancy. The base sequence is TGTGCCAGCAGCTTAGGCACCTTAGAAGACAATGAGCAGTTCTTC. The translation is CASSLGTLEDNEQFF.